This paragraph covers one TCR beta chain sequence. Deletions cut 4 bases from V and 2 bases from J, with 8 bases between. This CDR3 region has 13 residues. CDR1 and CDR2 (germline): SNHLY, FYNNEI. The PCR ran on 60 Vbeta and 13 Jbeta primers. Repertoires were generated with immunoSEQ multiplex PCR, while TCRdb's copy carries only in-frame clones and drops some. The sample consists of around 150,000 clones, more than 60% of them appearing once. The data originate from a study of cytomegalovirus exposure and HLA in healthy donors. The receptor comes from a woman aged 55-69 years in good health and CMV-seronegative. Specimen: PBMCs. The chain recombines TRBV2 with TRBJ1-2; no clear D. The CDR3 sequence is CASSGGENYGYTF. The CDR3 nucleotides read TGTGCCAGCAGTGGCGGCGAGAACTATGGCTACACCTTC. Variable domain in full (rest from reference TRBV2 and TRBJ1-2): EPEVTQTPSHQVTQMGQEVILRCVPISNHLYFYWYRQILGQKVEFLVSFYNNEISEKSEIFDDQFSVERPDGSNFTLKIRSTKLEDSAMYFCASSGGENYGYTFGSGTRLTVV.